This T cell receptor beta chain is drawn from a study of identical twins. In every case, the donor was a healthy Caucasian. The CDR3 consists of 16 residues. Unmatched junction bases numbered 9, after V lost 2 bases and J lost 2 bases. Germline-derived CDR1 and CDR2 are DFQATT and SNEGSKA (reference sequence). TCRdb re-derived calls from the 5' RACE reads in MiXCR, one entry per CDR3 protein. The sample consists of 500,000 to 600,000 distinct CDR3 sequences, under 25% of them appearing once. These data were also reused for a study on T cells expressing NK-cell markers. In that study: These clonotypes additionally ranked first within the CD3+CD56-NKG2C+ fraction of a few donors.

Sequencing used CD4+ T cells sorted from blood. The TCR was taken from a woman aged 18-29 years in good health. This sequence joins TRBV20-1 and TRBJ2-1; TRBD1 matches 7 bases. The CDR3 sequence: CSARPDREWAYNEQFF. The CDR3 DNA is TGCAGTGCTAGACCTGACAGGGAATGGGCCTACAATGAGCAGTTCTTC.